Sequencing of this T cell receptor beta chain was carried out in a study of T cells in Graves' hyperthyroidism and ophthalmopathy. Germline V gives CDR1 LGHDT, CDR2 YNNKEL (reference sequence). The V gene lost 1 base and the J gene lost 2 bases, with 11 bases spanning the gap. The CDR3 loop spans 15 amino acids. This clonotype was seen repeatedly, ten times or more. RNA transcripts provided the source from which TCR beta CDR3 regions were amplified. The TCR CDR3 first-round RT-PCR relied on the HTBI primer set. TCRdb independently ran MiXCR on the multiplex PCR reads; one entry per CDR3 protein. This table holds about 180,000 distinct CDR3 sequences, about a sixth found once. Clinicians diagnosed patients from clinical symptoms, serum thyroxine and TRAb, thyroid ultrasound and orbital computed tomography.

This clonotype was sampled from a woman in her fifties or sixties with Graves' hyperthyroidism. The V gene is TRBV3-1, the J gene TRBJ1-1; D is ambiguous. Sequenced material: blood. CDR3 sequence reads: CASSQGAGLNTEAFF. DNA for the CDR3: TGTGCCAGCAGCCAAGGAGCAGGCCTCAACACTGAAGCTTTCTTT.